This record looks at one TCR beta chain sequence and its context. Original processing methods: Nucleated cell counts were estimated from reference gene primer amplification. Sequencing used immunoSEQ multiplex PCR; TCRdb keeps in-frame clones, though not all of them. V, J and clone size are those of that table, while D and trimming were read from the DNA. The sample lists more than 85,000 clones; around 86% were seen once. The V segment lost 7 bases and the J segment 4 bases; nucleotides outside the gene matches: 9. The CDR3 is 14 amino acids. CDR1 is MDHEN, CDR2 SYDVKM, per germline. The record originates from a study of blood T cell repertoires in COVID-19. Study details: COVID-19 samples, acute and convalescent, were from the United States, Italy and Spain. Sources were T cells, B-cell-depleted T cells, or PBMCs; the material itself was cDNA or gDNA.

Residents of about two dozen US areas, aged roughly 18 to 89 years, made up the participants. Sequencing was done on a sample of PBMCs or T cells enriched from blood (not recorded which). This receptor was taken from a woman aged 50 to 60 who had recovered from COVID-19. The chain is built from TRBV28 and TRBJ2-7, with 8 positions matching TRBD1. The CDR3: CASKNQGAAYEQYF. CDR3 in DNA: TGTGCCAGCAAGAATCAGGGGGCGGCTTACGAGCAGTACTTC.